This T cell receptor (beta chain) was retrieved from a study of blood T cell repertoires in COVID-19. Across the whole study: Italy, Spain and the United States were the sources of the convalescent and acute COVID-19 samples. Sample material is recorded as cDNA or gDNA derived from T cells, B-cell-depleted T cells, or PBMCs.

The CDR3 has 14 amino acids. Trimming removed 4 bases at V and 4 bases at J, with 12 bases between. Germline CDR1 SGHDT, CDR2 YYEEEE. Produced via immunoSEQ multiplex PCR; TCRdb's table is partial and in-frame only. The top ten clones hold over 15% of a sample with about 110,000 clones, approximately 87% of them seen once. The receptor was isolated from a woman aged 60 to 75 with acute or convalescent COVID-19. The chain joins TRBV5-6 to TRBJ1-3, with no clear D. Sequenced input: peripheral blood. In DNA form, the CDR3 reads TGTGCCAGCAGCCCGGGAGGGCGCGGAAACACCATATATTTT. Protein sequence: CASSPGGRGNTIYF.